The rows below give T cell receptor beta chains drawn from one sample of a study of human T cells and chemical hapten exposure. TCRdb independently ran MiXCR on the RACE reads; one entry per CDR3 protein. The table has 99,000 or so distinct CDR3 sequences, under 40% seen once. The sample consisted of whole blood, taken in connection with sensitization to the hapten diphenylcyclopropenone (DPC). The receptors were gathered from a man in his forties with alopecia areata. Some clones in this sample may be carry-over from other donors' samples. Both conserved end residues are part of each CDR3. A D gene is named only where the DNA matches it firmly. A clone size is listed for some rows: how often the clone was seen (once, few, many), or a class if it is expanded.

v_gene,d_gene,len,abundance,j_gene,CDR3aa,CDR3nt
TRBV12-3/TRBV12-4,TRBD1,16,few,TRBJ2-3,CASSPTTGVAANTQYF,TGTGCCAGCAGCCCTACTACAGGGGTCGCCGCTAATACGCAGTATTTT
TRBV27,.,15,.,TRBJ2-6,CASSLMFSGANVLTF,TGTGCCAGCAGTTTAATGTTCTCTGGGGCCAACGTCCTGACTTTC
TRBV5-6,TRBD1,15,few,TRBJ1-5,CASALAGGAIQPQHF,TGTGCCAGCGCACTAGCAGGGGGCGCGATTCAGCCCCAGCATTTT
TRBV12-3/TRBV12-4,.,16,few,TRBJ2-3,CASSADSIPSTDTQYF,TGTGCCAGCAGTGCCGACAGCATTCCTAGCACAGATACGCAGTATTTT
TRBV30,.,11,.,TRBJ2-1,CAWRTTGEQFF,TGTGCCTGGAGGACTACAGGGGAGCAGTTCTTC
TRBV6-2/TRBV6-3,.,16,.,TRBJ1-1,CASSYALGGVDTEAFF,TGTGCCAGCAGTTACGCCCTGGGGGGCGTTGACACTGAAGCTTTCTTT
TRBV20-1,TRBD1,14,many,TRBJ2-5,CSAKGQGERETQYF,TGCAGTGCCAAGGGGCAGGGGGAGAGGGAGACCCAGTACTTC
TRBV7-8,.,16,.,TRBJ2-3,CASSLGPARGTDTQYF,TGTGCCAGCAGCTTAGGTCCCGCCCGGGGGACAGATACGCAGTATTTT
TRBV20-1,.,12,few,TRBJ2-7,CSATESSYEQYF,TGCAGTGCTACTGAAAGCTCCTACGAGCAGTACTTC
TRBV20-1,TRBD1,13,.,TRBJ2-1,CSQTGGHYNEQFF,TGCAGCCAAACAGGGGGACACTACAATGAGCAGTTCTTC
TRBV9,.,17,few,TRBJ1-5,CASSDAPGRGSNQPQHF,TGTGCCAGCAGCGACGCCCCCGGACGGGGTAGCAATCAGCCCCAGCATTTT
TRBV6-5,TRBD1,15,.,TRBJ2-5,CASSYSGTAQETQYF,TGTGCCAGCAGTTACTCCGGGACAGCTCAAGAGACCCAGTACTTC
TRBV20-1,.,14,few,TRBJ2-4,CSATYLFRDDIQYF,TGCAGTGCTACCTACCTTTTTAGGGATGACATTCAGTACTTC
TRBV13,TRBD2,19,.,TRBJ2-7,CASSLGWLAGGPDSYEQYF,TGTGCCAGCAGCTTAGGATGGCTAGCGGGAGGGCCCGATTCGTACGAGCAGTACTTC
TRBV6-5,.,16,.,TRBJ2-3,CASSSAAEVGTDTQYF,TGTGCCAGCAGTTCAGCTGCGGAGGTCGGCACAGATACGCAGTATTTT
TRBV20-1,.,14,.,TRBJ2-2,CSARDGASPGELFF,TGCAGTGCTAGAGATGGTGCTAGTCCCGGGGAGCTGTTTTTT
TRBV7-8,.,15,few,TRBJ2-2,CASIYGISNTGELFF,TGTGCCAGCATTTACGGTATATCGAACACCGGGGAGCTGTTTTTT
TRBV7-2,.,12,few,TRBJ2-5,CASGDSPGTQYF,TGTGCCAGCGGCGACAGCCCAGGGACCCAGTACTTC
TRBV3-1,.,13,.,TRBJ1-5,CASSKQSNQPQHF,TGTGCCAGCAGCAAACAGAGCAATCAGCCCCAGCATTTT
TRBV29-1,TRBD2,16,few,TRBJ2-1,CSPGNGGRAFYNEQFF,TGCAGCCCTGGCAATGGCGGGAGGGCCTTCTACAATGAGCAGTTCTTC
TRBV12-3/TRBV12-4,.,16,.,TRBJ2-3,CASSLTHGGGTDTQYF,TGTGCCAGCAGTTTAACTCACGGCGGGGGCACAGATACGCAGTATTTT
TRBV24-1,.,13,.,TRBJ2-3,CATNGAGADTQYF,TGTGCCACCAACGGAGCTGGCGCAGATACGCAGTATTTT
TRBV5-1,TRBD1,14,.,TRBJ2-7,CASSARDSQYEQYF,TGCGCCAGCAGCGCCCGGGACAGCCAGTACGAGCAGTACTTC
TRBV7-3,.,16,few,TRBJ1-1,CASSLYQGGRYTEAFF,TGTGCCAGCAGCTTATACCAAGGGGGTCGGTACACTGAAGCTTTCTTT
TRBV21-1,.,17,few,TRBJ2-3,CASSSRRRKNWTDTQYF,TGTGCCAGCAGCTCAAGAAGGCGGAAGAATTGGACAGATACGCAGTATTTT
TRBV3-1,.,15,.,TRBJ2-2,CASSRDFLNTGELFF,TGTGCCAGCAGCCGGGACTTCTTAAACACCGGGGAGCTGTTTTTT
TRBV4-1,.,17,few,TRBJ2-2,CASSQDPGLANTGELFF,TGCGCCAGCAGCCAAGATCCGGGGCTTGCGAACACCGGGGAGCTGTTTTTT
TRBV6-1,TRBD1,14,.,TRBJ2-7,CASSETGGLYEQYF,TGTGCCAGCAGTGAGACAGGGGGACTCTACGAGCAGTACTTC
TRBV10-3,TRBD2,13,.,TRBJ2-1,CAIRGLVGTEQFF,TGTGCCATCAGGGGACTAGTGGGAACTGAGCAGTTCTTC